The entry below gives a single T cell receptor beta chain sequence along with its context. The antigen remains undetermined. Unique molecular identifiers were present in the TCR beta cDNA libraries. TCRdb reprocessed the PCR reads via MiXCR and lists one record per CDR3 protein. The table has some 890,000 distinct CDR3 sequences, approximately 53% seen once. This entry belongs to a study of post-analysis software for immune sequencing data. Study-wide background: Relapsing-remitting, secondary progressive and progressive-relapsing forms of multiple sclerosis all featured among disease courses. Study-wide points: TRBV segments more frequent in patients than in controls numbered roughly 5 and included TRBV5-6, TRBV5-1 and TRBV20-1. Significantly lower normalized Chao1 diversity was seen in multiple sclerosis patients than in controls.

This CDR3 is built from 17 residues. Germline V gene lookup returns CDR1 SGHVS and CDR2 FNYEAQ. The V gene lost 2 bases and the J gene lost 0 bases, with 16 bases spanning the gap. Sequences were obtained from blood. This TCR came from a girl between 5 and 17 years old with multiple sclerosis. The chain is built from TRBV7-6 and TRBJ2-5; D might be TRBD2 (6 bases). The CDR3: CASSLLAAGAYQETQYF. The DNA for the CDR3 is TGTGCCAGCAGCTTATTAGCGGCAGGAGCCTACCAAGAGACCCAGTACTTC.